This entry lists 12 T cell receptor beta chains sequenced from one sample in a study of Graves' ophthalmopathy and Graves' hyperthyroidism. Beta-chain TCR CDR3 regions were amplified from RNA transcripts. Second-round multiplex PCR came after a first-round RT-PCR that employed HTBI primers. TCRdb re-called the multiplex PCR reads through MiXCR, storing one row per CDR3 protein. The repertoire includes 300,000 to 500,000 distinct CDR3 sequences, 15% of them detected once, and about 7% sits in the top ten. The sample taken for sequencing was peripheral blood. These receptors were taken from a woman aged 18 to 35 with stable Graves' hyperthyroidism.

The table lists this clonotype with many counts. The genes are TRBV12-3 or TRBV12-4 and TRBJ2-7, with TRBD1 matching over 10 bases. V shed 3 bases and J 4 bases; nucleotides not matched to a gene: 3. The CDR3 runs 14 residues. The CDR3 region has the DNA TGTGCCAGCAGTTTCGGGACAGGGGATTACGAGCAGTACTTC. This codes for CASSFGTGDYEQYF.

This clonotype showed up just a few times. The chain links TRBV7-9 to TRBJ2-7; D possibly corresponds to TRBD2 (5 bases). CDR3 length: 14 residues. From germline, CDR1 is SEHNR and CDR2 FQNEAQ (reference sequence). V gave up 1 base and J gave up 4 bases, with 11 bases separating them. CDR3 in DNA: TGTGCCAGCAGCTTAGGGGCGGGTGAATACGAGCAGTACTTC. This translates into CASSLGAGEYEQYF.

In its sample, this clonotype was seen many times. V usage is TRBV27 and J usage is TRBJ1-2; the D gene is possibly TRBD1 (6 bases). V lost 5 bases and J 6 bases, leaving 13 bases between the germline ends. The germline CDR1 and CDR2 sequences are MNHEY and SMNVEV (reference sequence). The CDR3 sequence is 13 residues long. CDR3 sequence (DNA): TGTGCCAGCAGTCTAAGGGGGTATAATGGCTACACCTTC. Translated, it gives CASSLRGYNGYTF.

Comments on this clonotype: With a much larger clone just one base away, this may be a read error. The V gene is TRBV6-1, the J gene TRBJ1-6; 8 positions agree with TRBD1. Germline V gene data show CDR1 as MNHNS and CDR2 as SASEGT. V was pared by 3 bases and J by 5 bases, with 12 bases of the junction left unmatched. The CDR3 runs to 18 residues. This chain's CDR3 is CASSDGPRDRSHNSPLHF. The CDR3 DNA reads as TGTGCCAGCAGTGATGGACCTCGGGACAGGTCGCATAATTCACCCCTCCACTTT.

Many counts were recorded for this clonotype. This chain uses TRBV29-1 with TRBJ2-5; D tentatively reads TRBD1 or TRBD2 (5 bases each). V gave up 4 bases and J gave up 5 bases, with 11 bases separating them. This CDR3 spans 12 amino acids. Germline CDR1 and CDR2: SQVTM and ANQGSEA. The CDR3 reads CSVAGEGETQYF. As DNA, the CDR3 is TGCAGCGTTGCGGGTGAGGGGGAGACCCAGTACTTC.

The rearrangement uses TRBV19 and TRBJ1-2; D is uncertain. Germline assignment: CDR1 LNHDA and CDR2 SQIVND (reference sequence). There are 11 residues in the CDR3. Trimming pared 3 bases from V and 6 bases from J, leaving 5 bases between. In DNA form, the CDR3 reads TGTGCCAGTAGTATGATGGATGGCTACACCTTC. It is translated as CASSMMDGYTF.

The rearrangement links TRBV11-1 to TRBJ2-7; D might be TRBD1 or TRBD2, each matching 5 bases. The germline V gene has CDR1 SGHAT and CDR2 FQDESV (reference sequence). There are 16 residues in the CDR3. The V end was cut by 1 base, the J end by 3 bases, with 16 bases between. As DNA, the CDR3 is TGTGCCAGCAGCTTAGAGTTGGGGGAATCCGGCTACGAGCAGTACTTC. Amino acids: CASSLELGESGYEQYF.

This clonotype was picked up many times. The chain recombines TRBV15 with TRBJ1-3; no reliable D call. Germline assignment: CDR1 LNHNV and CDR2 YYDKDF (reference sequence). V gave up 0 bases and J gave up 4 bases, with 10 bases separating them. The CDR3 length is 15 residues. CDR3 amino acids: CATSRDLQPGNTIYF. CDR3 in DNA: TGTGCCACCAGCAGAGATCTGCAGCCGGGAAACACCATATATTTT.

The chain carries TRBV3-1 and TRBJ1-1, with 8 bases fitting TRBD1. V shed 4 bases, J shed 6 bases, and the junction held 13 bases outside the gene matches. The CDR3 is made up of 16 amino acids. Germline values: CDR1 LGHDT, CDR2 YNNKEL (reference sequence). The CDR3 bases are TGTGCCAGCAGCCCACTAGCCCCGACAGGGGTCTCTGAAGCTTTCTTT. This translates into CASSPLAPTGVSEAFF.

This clonotype has only a few counts. The chain combines TRBV7-6 with TRBJ1-1; weak D call: TRBD1 (6 bases). Germline CDR1 reads SGHVS; CDR2 reads FNYEAQ. This CDR3 is built from 15 residues. The germline V and J ends were trimmed by 1 base and 1 base, with 10 bases remaining between them. The CDR3 is CASSLVQGTNTEAFF. The CDR3 DNA sequence: TGTGCCAGCAGCTTAGTACAGGGAACGAACACTGAAGCTTTCTTT.

As regards this clonotype: One junction end disagrees with the germline gene, perhaps due to a read error. The gene calls are TRBV12-3 or TRBV12-4 and TRBJ2-2; D may correspond to TRBD1 or TRBD2 (6 bases each). The CDR3 loop spans 18 amino acids. CDR3 in DNA: TGTGCCGGCAGTCCCACCCGACGGGACACGTCTTTTGCCGGGGGGCTGTTTTTT. The encoded protein is CAGSPTRRDTSFAGGLFF.

This clonotype has ten or more counts. The chain recombines TRBV9 with TRBJ1-1; tentative D call: TRBD1 (5 bases). Germline CDR1 SGDLS, CDR2 YYNGEE. The CDR3 contains 14 residues. Trimming took off 4 bases at V and 6 bases at J, with 16 bases between the two ends. The CDR3 is CASSPQGTRAEAFF. The CDR3 nucleotides read TGTGCCAGCAGCCCCCAAGGAACCAGGGCTGAAGCTTTCTTT. The whole variable domain, remainder taken from reference TRBV9 and TRBJ1-1, is DSGVTQTPKHLITATGQRVTLRCSPRSGDLSVYWYQQSLDQGLQFLIQYYNGEERAKGNILERFSAQQFPDLHSELNLSSLELGDSALYFCASSPQGTRAEAFFGQGTRLTVV.